What follows are 12 T cell receptor beta chains derived from one specimen sequenced in a study of OX40 agonist ivuxolimab in advanced cancers. Some clones are missing from TCRdb's copy, which holds only in-frame ones; the method was immunoSEQ multiplex PCR. Of about 98,000 clones in the sample, 87% were seen once. Source: CD4+ or CD8+ T cells sorted from blood, taken in a trial of the OX40 agonist ivuxolimab. Every receptor here comes from an adult with an advanced solid tumor such as melanoma, head and neck, liver or kidney cancer.

The rearrangement links TRBV27 to TRBJ2-4; 10 bases are a match to TRBD1. Germline CDR1 reads MNHEY; CDR2 reads SMNVEV (reference sequence). The CDR3 has 14 amino acids. Losses at the gene ends were 6 bases for V and 6 bases for J; bases not matched to a gene: 5. The CDR3 DNA is TGTGCCAGCAGCTTCAGGGACAGGGGAAACATTCAGTACTTC. As protein: CASSFRDRGNIQYF.

The rearrangement uses TRBV6-6 and TRBJ1-2, with a weak D call TRBD1 (6 bases). This CDR3 is 15 amino acids long. V was trimmed by 3 bases and J by 3 bases, leaving 14 bases between them. Germline V CDR1 and CDR2: MNHNY, SVGAGI (reference sequence). The CDR3 DNA reads TGTGCCAGCAGTTATTCCAACAGGGCAGACTATGGCTACACCTTC. Its translation: CASSYSNRADYGYTF.

The rearrangement links TRBV5-4 to TRBJ2-7, with D tentatively TRBD1 or TRBD2 (5 bases each). CDR1 and CDR2 (germline): SGHNT, YYREEE (reference sequence). V gave up 6 bases and J gave up 5 bases, with 12 bases separating them. CDR3 length: 12 residues. The CDR3 loop reads CASTSWGNEQYF. CDR3 sequence (DNA): TGTGCCAGCACCTCGTGGGGGAACGAGCAGTACTTC.

A word on this clone: The conserved phenylalanine or tryptophan normally closing the CDR3 is absent here, so this likely arose from a read error. The gene calls are TRBV12-5 and TRBJ1-6; D is uncertain. The CDR3 length is 14 residues. CDR1 is LGHNT and CDR2 is FRNRAP in the germline V gene. The CDR3 is CASSVGSSNSPLHL. In DNA form, the CDR3 reads TGTGCTAGTTCGGTGGGGTCCTCTAATTCACCCCTCCACCTT.

The chain carries TRBV5-8 and TRBJ1-1; TRBD1 matches at 8 bases. Losses at the gene ends were 1 base for V and 5 bases for J; bases not matched to a gene: 7. Per germline, CDR1 SGHTS and CDR2 YDEGEE. CDR3 length: 15 residues. The CDR3 loop reads CASSLYGQGWTEAFF. CDR3 nucleotide sequence: TGTGCCAGCAGCTTGTATGGACAGGGTTGGACTGAAGCTTTCTTT. Full variable domain (missing parts from reference TRBV5-8 and TRBJ1-1): EAGVTQSPTHLIKTRGQQATLRCSPISGHTSVYWYQQALGLGLQFLLWYDEGEERNRGNFPPRFSGRQFPNYSSELNVNALELEDSALYLCASSLYGQGWTEAFFGQGTRLTVV.

The chain employs TRBV2 and TRBJ1-3, with D unclear. The CDR3 has 14 residues. In germline, CDR1 is SNHLY, CDR2 FYNNEI. Deletions cut 7 bases from V and 4 bases from J, with 14 bases between. For the CDR3, the DNA is TGTGCCAGCACGGAGGGATCGTACGGAAACACCATATATTTT. Amino acids: CASTEGSYGNTIYF.

CDR3 bases: TGTGCCAGCAGCTTCCCCGGTTTGGAGACCCAGTACTTC. Amino acids: CASSFPGLETQYF. The chain uses TRBV13 and TRBJ2-5; D remains ambiguous. The germline V and J ends were trimmed by 3 bases and 5 bases, with 10 bases remaining between them. The CDR3 contains 13 residues. CDR1 is PRHDT, CDR2 FYEKMQ, per germline (reference sequence).

In regard to this clone: Other nucleotide sequences from this sample produce the same CDR3. V usage is TRBV5-6 and J usage is TRBJ2-3; D is undetermined. The CDR3 runs to 14 residues. The germline V gene has CDR1 SGHDT and CDR2 YYEEEE. Between the trimmed V and J ends, which lost 0 bases and 3 bases, there was a span of 8 bases. The DNA of the CDR3 is TGTGCCAGCAGCTTGGGGGTGGGAACAGATACGCAGTATTTT. Translated, it gives CASSLGVGTDTQYF.

The CDR3 spells CASSEAPGTYEQYF. In DNA, the CDR3 is TGTGCCAGCAGTGAAGCACCAGGGACCTACGAGCAGTACTTC. The chain is built from TRBV6-1 and TRBJ2-7; a weak D match, TRBD1 (5 bases). Germline loops: CDR1 MNHNS, CDR2 SASEGT. There are 14 residues in the CDR3. Trimming cost V 0 bases and J 2 bases, with 8 bases left between them.

This rearrangement joins TRBV19 to TRBJ2-6; D is unresolved. Trimming shortened V by 0 bases and J by 0 bases, and 9 bases separated the two germline ends. The CDR3 is 17 amino acids. Germline V gene data show CDR1 as LNHDA and CDR2 as SQIVND (reference sequence). The CDR3 sequence is CASSIDSPGSGANVLTF. The CDR3 DNA reads TGTGCCAGTAGTATAGATTCACCAGGCTCTGGGGCCAACGTCCTGACTTTC.

The genes are TRBV19 and TRBJ1-1, with 10 bases identical to TRBD1. This CDR3 region has 14 residues. Germline lookup yields CDR1 LNHDA and CDR2 SQIVND (reference sequence). After removal of 8 bases from V and 5 bases from J, the junction contained 8 bases not matched to a gene. In DNA, the CDR3 is TGTGCCAGTGGACAGGGGGGCGGGGAGACTGAAGCTTTCTTT. It specifies CASGQGGGETEAFF.

This rearrangement joins TRBV2 to TRBJ2-5; 8 bases map to TRBD1. Germline CDR1 is SNHLY and CDR2 is FYNNEI. This CDR3 is 16 amino acids long. V lost 7 bases and J lost 5; bases outside the gene matches: 15. CDR3 in DNA: TGTGCCAGCACCCGTCGGATGGCAGGGGGCGGGGAGACCCAGTACTTC. Its protein is CASTRRMAGGGETQYF.